Shown below are 14 T cell receptor beta chains from a single sample sequenced in a study of T cells in Graves' hyperthyroidism and ophthalmopathy (dated by TCRdb to about 2019). Library construction relied on multiplex PCR. Sequencing was performed on an Illumina HiSeq 2000. Amplification of TCR beta CDR3 regions was carried out from RNA transcripts. The first round of RT-PCR for the TCR CDR3 was performed with the HTBI primer set and the Qiagen OneStep RT-PCR kit. In-frame beta chains were kept once TCRdb had trimmed the public reads at Q25 with fastp and called clones with MiXCR. Under each unique CDR3 protein, matching rows form one entry showing the most common genes and DNA. Present in this sample are approximately 330,000 distinct CDR3 sequences, over 15% of which were seen just once. The top ten clones comprise under 55% of the sample. Sequences were obtained from blood. All receptors derive from a woman aged 50 to 60 with Graves' hyperthyroidism.

The chain recombines TRBV20-1 with TRBJ1-5; no firm D call. Trimming stripped 3 bases from V and 7 bases from J, with 13 bases between. The length of the CDR3 is 13 residues. Per germline, CDR1 DFQATT and CDR2 SNEGSKA (reference sequence). The CDR3 DNA follows: TGCAGTGCTAGCCTGGAGCCCGGACAGCCCCAGCATTTT. Residues: CSASLEPGQPQHF.

This clonotype was counted between two and nine times. The CDR3 DNA sequence: TGCAGCGTTGAACAGGGCGGTCTAGGGACAGGGCCGTTGTTGTACACCTTC. It codes for CSVEQGGLGTGPLLYTF. The chain has TRBV29-1 and TRBJ1-2; TRBD1 matches 9 bases. V trimming: 2 bases; J trimming: 11 bases; junction bases outside the gene matches: 21. CDR1 is SQVTM, CDR2 ANQGSEA, per germline. CDR3 length: 17 residues.

About this clonotype: At one end the junction does not follow the germline gene, possibly because of a read error. This chain connects TRBV5-1 to TRBJ1-2; D is uncertain. The CDR3 covers 14 residues. Looked up from germline, CDR1 is SGHRS and CDR2 is YFSETQ. CDR3 nucleotides: TGTGCCAGCAGTTACGGACCCCCCCCGGGTGGCTACACCTTC. Amino acid sequence: CASSYGPPPGGYTF. The whole variable domain, filled in from reference TRBV5-1 and TRBJ1-2, reads KAGVTQTPRYLIKTRGQQVTLSCSPISGHRSVSWYQQTPGQGLQFLFEYFSETQRNKGNFPGRFSGRQFSNSRSEMNVSTLELGDSALYLCASSYGPPPGGYTFGSGTRLTVV.

This clonotype was picked up many times. The chain is built from TRBV12-3 or TRBV12-4 and TRBJ1-3; the match to TRBD1 covers 9 bases. The CDR3 is 18 amino acids. Trimming removed 6 bases from V and 0 bases from J; junction bases left unmatched: 12. CDR3 residues: CASSTGRDRVFSGNTIYF. The CDR3 DNA sequence: TGTGCCAGCAGCACGGGGCGGGACAGGGTTTTCTCTGGAAACACCATATATTTT.

The chain combines TRBV6-2 or TRBV6-3 with TRBJ2-1; D may correspond to TRBD1 or TRBD2 (5 bases each). Germline assignment: CDR1 MNHEY and CDR2 SVGEGT. V lost 4 bases and J 3 bases, leaving 22 bases between the germline ends. This CDR3 comprises 18 residues. The DNA for the CDR3 is TGTGCCAGCAGTTTACTCTTCGCCGGGACGGAGAGCTACAATGAGCAGTTCTTC. Translation gives CASSLLFAGTESYNEQFF.

This clonotype was detected only once. A junction end diverges from the germline sequence, so it may reflect a read error. The V and J genes are TRBV3-1 and TRBJ2-7, with TRBD1 identical over 9 bases. CDR3 length: 15 residues. Germline V gene lookup returns CDR1 LGHDT and CDR2 YNNKEL (reference sequence). In nucleotides, the CDR3 is TGTGCCGGCAGCCGGTATAGGGACAGGGCCTACGAGCAGTACTTC. This gives the protein CAGSRYRDRAYEQYF.

The chain has TRBV7-9 and TRBJ2-7; D may be TRBD1 (6 bases). V was cut by 5 bases and J by 2 bases, with 16 bases left in between. CDR3 length: 15 residues. Germline assignment: CDR1 SEHNR and CDR2 FQNEAQ (reference sequence). CDR3 nucleotide sequence: TGTGCCAGCAGCCCCTCGGCACAGGGAGCCTACGAGCAGTACGTC. Residues: CASSPSAQGAYEQYV.

This clonotype was seen many times. V is TRBV20-1 and J is TRBJ2-5; tentatively, D is TRBD1 or TRBD2 (5 bases each). Germline loops: CDR1 DFQATT, CDR2 SNEGSKA (reference sequence). V was cut by 1 base and J by 5 bases, with 11 bases left in between. The CDR3 has 13 residues. CDR3 loop: CSARAGAPETQYF. The CDR3 nucleotides read TGCAGTGCTAGAGCCGGGGCCCCGGAGACCCAGTACTTC.

The gene calls are TRBV5-1 and TRBJ2-5; 8 bases agree with TRBD2. With 2 bases clipped from V and 0 bases from J, the junction kept 6 bases outside the gene matches. The CDR3 length is 16 residues. The germline gives CDR1 SGHRS, CDR2 YFSETQ. This chain's CDR3 is CASSLTRGGYQETQYF. The CDR3, as DNA: TGCGCCAGCAGCTTAACCCGGGGGGGGTACCAAGAGACCCAGTACTTC.

Written as DNA, the CDR3 is TGTGCCAGCAGTTCTTACAGTTCCTACGAGCAGTACTTC. It is translated as CASSSYSSYEQYF. The V and J genes are TRBV28 and TRBJ2-7; D call uncertain. Germline V CDR1 and CDR2: MDHEN, SYDVKM. V lost 4 bases, J lost 1 base, and 8 bases lay in between. The CDR3 is made up of 13 amino acids.

This clonotype was picked up a small number of times. This chain joins TRBV27 and TRBJ1-5; D possibly corresponds to TRBD1 (5 bases). The CDR3 totals 15 residues. V shed 4 bases and J shed 2 bases, with 12 bases lying between them. The germline gives CDR1 MNHEY, CDR2 SMNVEV (reference sequence). In DNA, the CDR3 is TGTGCCAGCAGTTCGCAGGGAATTGGCAATCAGCCCCAGCATTTT. Translated, it gives CASSSQGIGNQPQHF.

This clonotype appeared a few times. This sequence joins TRBV5-1 and TRBJ2-2; 11 nucleotides agree with TRBD1. This CDR3 has 16 amino acids. Germline CDR1 and CDR2: SGHRS and YFSETQ. V lost 1 base and J lost 5; bases outside the gene matches: 4. The CDR3 region is CASSLTGQGATGELFF. The CDR3 bases are TGCGCCAGCAGCTTGACCGGACAGGGGGCAACCGGGGAGCTGTTTTTT.

The chain carries TRBV29-1 and TRBJ2-3, with 9 bases matching TRBD2. The junction had 5 bases not matched to a gene; V was cut back by 1 base and J by 3 bases. CDR1 and CDR2 from the germline V gene are SQVTM and ANQGSEA. The CDR3 runs 15 residues. The CDR3 sequence: CSVEGGGAPTDTQYF. As DNA, the CDR3 is TGCAGCGTTGAAGGCGGGGGGGCCCCGACAGATACGCAGTATTTT.

This clonotype has at least ten counts. The chain links TRBV19 to TRBJ1-1; no definite D call. CDR1 and CDR2 (germline): LNHDA, SQIVND (reference sequence). The CDR3 contains 14 residues. V lost 2 bases and J lost 4, with 11 bases in between. The CDR3 reads CASSIPAGSTEAFF. CDR3 coding DNA: TGTGCCAGTAGTATACCTGCGGGGTCCACTGAAGCTTTCTTT.